The T cell receptor beta chain under discussion was sequenced for a study of tumor-infiltrating lymphocytes in primary liver carcinoma. About the research overall: The cohort included men and women aged 30 to 69 years. Sample yields of productive TCRbeta reads, ranging from roughly 3.65 to 7.5 million, were similar across tissue types.

This CDR3 has 14 amino acids. Trimming removed 8 bases at V and 13 bases at J, with 28 bases between. Germline-derived CDR1 and CDR2 are SQVTM and ANQGSEA. The template, roughly 550 ng total RNA, yielded TCR beta cDNA made with a constant-region primer. Libraries of TCR beta came from three nested multiplex PCR rounds with slightly modified ARM-PCR. Researchers ran the first two PCR rounds for 10 cycles each with TRBV1-TRBV30 forward primers and a C-beta reverse primer. TCRdb reanalysed the multiplex PCR reads using MiXCR and keeps one entry per CDR3 protein. Found here are 45,000 or so distinct CDR3 sequences, approximately 82% of them singletons; the top ten hold 38%. The approximately 17-32 mg bulk tissue piece was not sorted before simultaneous RNA and DNA extraction.

The chain combines TRBV29-1 with TRBJ2-3; D gene ambiguous. The clonotype originates from a woman under 40 with primary liver carcinoma and hepatitis B virus infection. The sample consisted of tumor-adjacent normal liver tissue. The CDR3 reads CSTSGVEFTDTEYF. The CDR3 coding sequence is TGCAGCACCAGTGGTGTGGAATTTACAGACACGGAGTATTTT.